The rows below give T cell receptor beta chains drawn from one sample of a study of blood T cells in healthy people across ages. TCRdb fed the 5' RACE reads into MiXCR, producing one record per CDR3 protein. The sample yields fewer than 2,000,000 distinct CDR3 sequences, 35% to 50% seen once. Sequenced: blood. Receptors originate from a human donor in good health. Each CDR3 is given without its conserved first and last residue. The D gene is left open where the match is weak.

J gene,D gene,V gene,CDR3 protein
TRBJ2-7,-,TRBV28,ASRPEEGWGTYEQY
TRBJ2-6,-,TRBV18,ASSRGANSGANALT
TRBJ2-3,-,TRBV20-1,SALSGGGLTDTQY
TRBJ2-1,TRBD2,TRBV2,ASSESLAGGYNEQF
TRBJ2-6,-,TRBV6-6,ASRGGANVLT
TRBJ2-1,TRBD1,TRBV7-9,ASSFSSLRTGNNEQF
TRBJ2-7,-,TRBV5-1,ASSLNGGPPYEQY
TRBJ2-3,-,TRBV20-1,SARDWVPPGDTQY
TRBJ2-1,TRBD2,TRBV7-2,ASSLEASGGPLGEQF
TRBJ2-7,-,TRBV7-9,ASSSPTIEQY
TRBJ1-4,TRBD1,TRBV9,ASSVGDRYNEKLF
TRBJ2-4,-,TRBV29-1,SVEGRAAKNIQY
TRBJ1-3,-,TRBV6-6,ASSLLDSGNTIY
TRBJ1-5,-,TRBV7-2,ASSFILSNQPQH
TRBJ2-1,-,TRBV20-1,SASGSVYNVQF
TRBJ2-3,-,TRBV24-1,ATSDLGAGSRTDTQY
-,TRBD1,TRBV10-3,AISSGQGYSYEQY
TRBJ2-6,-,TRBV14,ASGQGAAGANVLT
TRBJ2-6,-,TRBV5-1,ASSLDPHSGANVLT
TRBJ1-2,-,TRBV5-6,TSSLNNGYT
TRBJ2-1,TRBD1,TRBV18,ASSPDRGLCNEQF
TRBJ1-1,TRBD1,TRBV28,ASSDRATEAF
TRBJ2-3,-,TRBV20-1,SAERQGGHTDTQY
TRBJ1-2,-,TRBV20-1,SADSGGSDYGYT
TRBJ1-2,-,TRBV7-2,ASSYTTETGCT
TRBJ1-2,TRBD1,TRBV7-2,ASSPRQGSYGYT
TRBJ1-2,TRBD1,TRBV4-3,ASSQDPQGTYGYT
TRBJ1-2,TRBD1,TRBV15,ATSGGDRPAYGCT
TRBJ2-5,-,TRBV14,ASSQGLGPQETQY
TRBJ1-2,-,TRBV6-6,ASSNTYDGYT
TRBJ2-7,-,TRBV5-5,ASSFTYQYEQY
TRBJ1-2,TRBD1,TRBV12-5,ASGLDRVSYT
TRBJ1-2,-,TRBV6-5,ASRKPTRDLNYGYT
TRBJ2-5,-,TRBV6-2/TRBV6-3,ARRQGGQETQY
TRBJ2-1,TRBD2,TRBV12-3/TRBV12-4,ASSSFGRGGDNEQF
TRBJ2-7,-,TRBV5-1,ASGGTGLPYEQY
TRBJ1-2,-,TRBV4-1,ASSIGANYGYT
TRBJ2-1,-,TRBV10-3,AISDPEGFNEQF
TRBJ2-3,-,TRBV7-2,ASSTRPGSDTQY
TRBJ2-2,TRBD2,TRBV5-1,ASSLGGTSDTGELF
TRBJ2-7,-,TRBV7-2,ASSLGLGVPEQY
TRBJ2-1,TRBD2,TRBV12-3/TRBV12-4,ASSRAGGIYNEQF
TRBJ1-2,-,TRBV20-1,SASGLYGYT
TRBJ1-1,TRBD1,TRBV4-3,ASSQEPRGAEAF
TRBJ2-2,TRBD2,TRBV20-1,SARDPGSGGPNTGELF
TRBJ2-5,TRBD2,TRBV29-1,SVGTGGQRETQY
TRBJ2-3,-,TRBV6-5,ASRKGQTGDTQY
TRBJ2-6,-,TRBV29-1,SVVGGERANVLT
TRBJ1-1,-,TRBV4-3,ASSQDREDEAF
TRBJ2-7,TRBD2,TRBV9,ASSAGIAGAPEQY